This T cell receptor delta chain was retrieved from a study of gamma-delta chains in newborns, infants, children. Looking at the study overall: Polyclonal expansion of innate γδ T cells after birth follows microbial exposure.

This clone has only a few counts. One base separates it from a far larger clone, so it is likely a read error. Other DNA sequences of this sample code for an identical CDR3. TCRdb re-called the reads using CATT. This sample has fewer than 4,500 delta-chain clones, with about 0.6% found just once. The receptor's source is a child who was a newborn, infant or young child, either healthy, febrile or measles-vaccinated (not recorded which). The sample taken for sequencing was blood.

The CDR3 loop reads CACDKYWGISSWDTRQMFF. CDR3 in DNA: TGTGCCTGCGACAAGTACTGGGGGATAAGCTCCTGGGACACCCGACAGATGTTTTTC. The V call is TRDV2, the J call TRDJ3, with 11 bases that match TRDD3. This CDR3 spans 19 amino acids. Germline V lookup: CDR1 GEAIGNYY, CDR2 EKD.